A selection of T cell receptor beta chains follows, all from one sample in a study of OX40 agonist ivuxolimab in advanced cancers. Some clones are missing from TCRdb's copy, which holds only in-frame ones; the method was immunoSEQ multiplex PCR. The sample yields about 86,000 clones, about 83% seen once. The starting material was CD4+ or CD8+ T cells sorted from blood, obtained in a trial of the OX40 agonist ivuxolimab. The source is an adult with an advanced solid tumor such as melanoma, head and neck, liver or kidney cancer. The CDR3 runs from the conserved cysteine through the conserved F or W. D genes are given only for firm matches. Clone size, where shown, is once, few, many, or a class for clones that have expanded.

J | V | size | D | DNA | CDR3
TRBJ2-1 | TRBV6-1 | once | TRBD2 | TGTGCCAGCAGTGTTAGGACTAGCGGGTACAATGAGCAGTTCTTC | CASSVRTSGYNEQFF
TRBJ2-7 | TRBV5-1 | NA | NA | TGCGCCAGCACCCTTTACGGGGAGTCCGACGAGCAGTACTTC | CASTLYGESDEQYF
TRBJ2-7 | TRBV4-3 | NA | NA | NA | CASSQEVGGGAWYF
TRBJ2-5 | TRBV19 | few | NA | TGTGCCAGTAGTAGAGGTATGGAGGAGACCCAGTACTTC | CASSRGMEETQYF
TRBJ1-5 | TRBV7-8 | few | NA | TGTGCCAGCAGCTTAGGGGCAAGCAATCAGCCCCAGCATTTT | CASSLGASNQPQHF
TRBJ2-7 | TRBV5-1 | few | TRBD1 | TGCGCCAGCAGCACTACCGACAGGGTACTCGAGCAGTACTTC | CASSTTDRVLEQYF
TRBJ2-7 | TRBV6-1 | once | TRBD2 | TGTGCCAGCAAACCCCGACTAGCGGAACATGAGCAGTACTTC | CASKPRLAEHEQYF
TRBJ2-7 | TRBV19 | NA | NA | TGTGCCAGTACCATGGGAACAGGGAGGGCCTACGAGCAGTACTTC | CASTMGTGRAYEQYF
TRBJ1-5 | TRBV6-6 | few | NA | TGTGCCGCCGGCAGAGGGTGGGAAGAGCAGCCCCAGCATTTT | CAAGRGWEEQPQHF
TRBJ1-6 | TRBV9 | NA | TRBD1 | TGTGCCAGCAGCCCCGACCCCCGACAGGGAGGTTCACCCCTCCACTTT | CASSPDPRQGGSPLHF
TRBJ2-1 | TRBV5-1 | NA | NA | TGCGCCAGCAGCCGCGGGACAGATAATGAGCAGTTCTTC | CASSRGTDNEQFF
TRBJ1-5 | TRBV19 | NA | TRBD1 | TGTGCCAGTAGTTCTACAGGGGCTGGTAATCAGCCCCAGCATTTT | CASSSTGAGNQPQHF
TRBJ1-6 | TRBV5-8 | NA | NA | TGTGCCAGCAGCACGTTGACGGAGGATTCACCCCTCCACTTT | CASSTLTEDSPLHF
TRBJ2-1 | TRBV18 | NA | NA | TGTGCCAGCTCACCTTACGGGGGGCCGAACAATGAGCAGTTCTTC | CASSPYGGPNNEQFF
TRBJ2-2 | TRBV30 | NA | TRBD2 | TGTGCCTGGAATCCTAGCGGGAGTACCGGGGAGCTGTTTTTT | CAWNPSGSTGELFF
TRBJ2-5 | TRBV5-5 | NA | NA | TGTGCCAGCAGCTTCTCCGTTTTGGGGGGTCAAGAGACCCAGTACTTC | CASSFSVLGGQETQYF
TRBJ2-3 | TRBV7-3 | NA | NA | TGTGCCAGCAGCCCGGACTTACCTATGAGCACAGATACGCAGTATTTT | CASSPDLPMSTDTQYF
TRBJ1-2 | TRBV5-1 | NA | NA | TGCGCCAGCAGCTTGTACCCCACAGGGAGCGGCTACACCTTC | CASSLYPTGSGYTF
TRBJ2-7 | TRBV5-4 | once | NA | TGTGCCAGCAGCTGGACCCTGGGCGGGGAGTACGAGCAGTACTTC | CASSWTLGGEYEQYF
TRBJ2-6 | TRBV4-1 | NA | NA | TGCGCCAGCAGCCAAGTCCCCGGGACTGGGGCCAACGTCCTGACTTTC | CASSQVPGTGANVLTF
TRBJ2-3 | TRBV7-9 | NA | NA | TGTGCCAGCAGCTTCGAAGGGGTTAGCACAGATACGCAGTATTTT | CASSFEGVSTDTQYF
TRBJ2-1 | TRBV5-5 | NA | TRBD2 | TGTGCCAGCAGCACCGGGACTAGCTCCTACAATGAGCAGTTCTTC | CASSTGTSSYNEQFF
TRBJ2-7 | TRBV10-3 | NA | TRBD1 | TGTGCCGCCTGGGATGTGACAGGGTTGGGCTACGAGCAGTACTTC | CAAWDVTGLGYEQYF
TRBJ1-3 | TRBV6-5 | NA | NA | TGTGCCAGCAGTTACCGGCAGCGGGGCACCATATATTTT | CASSYRQRGTIYF
TRBJ1-5 | TRBV7-2 | NA | NA | TGTGCCAGCAGCTTAGCGGTCAGCAATCAGCCCCAGCATTTT | CASSLAVSNQPQHF
TRBJ2-3 | TRBV7-3 | NA | TRBD2 | TGTGCCAGCAGCATTTTAGCGGGGGGGCCGAGCACAGATACGCAGTATTTT | CASSILAGGPSTDTQYF
TRBJ2-4 | TRBV7-2 | NA | NA | TGTGCCAGCAGCCCTACACTAACAGGGTCGGTGTCCTTC | CASSPTLTGSVSF